A selection of T cell receptor beta chains follows, all from one sample in a study of tumor and adjacent non-tumor tissue in lung cancer. Via MiXCR, TCRdb re-called the multiplex PCR reads, giving one row per CDR3 protein. Among some 100,000 distinct CDR3 sequences listed, roughly two thirds were seen once. Sequencing input: distant non-tumor lung tissue. The receptors derive from a man aged 25 to 45 with non-small cell lung cancer. The CDR3 runs from the conserved cysteine through the conserved F or W. Each record gives: J gene, V gene, CDR3 protein.

J gene: TRBJ1-4
V gene: TRBV11-3
CDR3 protein: CVSSSWAGSPLNEKLFF

J gene: TRBJ2-5
V gene: TRBV6-6
CDR3 protein: CASSVTSGGQETQYF

J gene: TRBJ2-7
V gene: TRBV20-1
CDR3 protein: CSARPWTSGNSYEQYF

J gene: TRBJ1-1
V gene: TRBV11-2
CDR3 protein: CASSFSGGNTEAFF

J gene: TRBJ2-3
V gene: TRBV6-1
CDR3 protein: CASSEDRAPTDTQYF

J gene: TRBJ2-7
V gene: TRBV10-1
CDR3 protein: CASTRGLSYEQYF

J gene: TRBJ2-7
V gene: TRBV6-1
CDR3 protein: CANNIRGYYEQYF

J gene: TRBJ1-2
V gene: TRBV19
CDR3 protein: CASSSSSGYTF

J gene: TRBJ2-7
V gene: TRBV4-1
CDR3 protein: CTSSQLTDYDQYF

J gene: TRBJ1-1
V gene: TRBV11-1
CDR3 protein: CASSGLNTETFF

J gene: TRBJ2-3
V gene: TRBV11-3
CDR3 protein: CASSPRARGRADTQYF

J gene: TRBJ2-3
V gene: TRBV6-6
CDR3 protein: CASSPRAALEDTQYF

J gene: TRBJ2-3
V gene: TRBV5-1
CDR3 protein: CASRLTSGNADTQYF

J gene: TRBJ2-7
V gene: TRBV29-1
CDR3 protein: CSVLGQGPQYF

J gene: TRBJ1-3
V gene: TRBV20-1
CDR3 protein: CSASSWTGYSIIYF

J gene: TRBJ2-1
V gene: TRBV20-1
CDR3 protein: CSVDRANEQFF

J gene: TRBJ2-1
V gene: TRBV4-2
CDR3 protein: CASSQDRASGPYNEQFF

J gene: TRBJ1-2
V gene: TRBV7-8
CDR3 protein: CASSLGLVRGRGYTF

J gene: TRBJ1-5
V gene: TRBV20-1
CDR3 protein: CSTIDRGTEPQHF

J gene: TRBJ2-3
V gene: TRBV20-1
CDR3 protein: CDAPRVGRGDTQYF

J gene: TRBJ1-6
V gene: TRBV5-4
CDR3 protein: CTNSLGRGDSPLHF

J gene: TRBJ1-6
V gene: TRBV11-2
CDR3 protein: CASSSLSGSDSLLHF

J gene: TRBJ2-5
V gene: TRBV4-1
CDR3 protein: CASSQDGGLAGGTETQYF

J gene: TRBJ1-5
V gene: TRBV20-1
CDR3 protein: CSASQGTGNQPQHF

J gene: TRBJ2-1
V gene: TRBV7-9
CDR3 protein: CASSAARAGPYNELFF

J gene: TRBJ1-1
V gene: TRBV29-1
CDR3 protein: CIVEGQNTGAFF

J gene: TRBJ1-2
V gene: TRBV6-5
CDR3 protein: CASNYDESWANYGYTF

J gene: TRBJ1-2
V gene: TRBV20-1
CDR3 protein: CSARDSGSGAYYGYTF

J gene: TRBJ2-5
V gene: TRBV28
CDR3 protein: CASSSLGLEGTQYF

J gene: TRBJ1-4
V gene: TRBV6-1
CDR3 protein: CASSQQGVRTNEKLFF

J gene: TRBJ1-2
V gene: TRBV6-1
CDR3 protein: CASSEAEGEGYGYTF

J gene: TRBJ1-2
V gene: TRBV29-1
CDR3 protein: CSVGASGTALCGYTF

J gene: TRBJ2-1
V gene: TRBV11-2
CDR3 protein: CASNPRQCGYSYNEQFF

J gene: TRBJ2-7
V gene: TRBV20-1
CDR3 protein: CSATWDRGSYEQYF

J gene: TRBJ2-3
V gene: TRBV6-5
CDR3 protein: CTSVLAGTTTDTQYF

J gene: TRBJ2-3
V gene: TRBV4-2
CDR3 protein: CASSRRGAQREGRDMQYF

J gene: TRBJ2-1
V gene: TRBV5-4
CDR3 protein: CASSFTSQRYNEQFF

J gene: TRBJ1-4
V gene: TRBV4-3
CDR3 protein: CATSATPGWSEKLPF

J gene: TRBJ1-2
V gene: TRBV20-1
CDR3 protein: CNAGGTVIGGYNF

J gene: TRBJ2-1
V gene: TRBV7-3
CDR3 protein: CASSPGLGGDEQFF

J gene: TRBJ2-1
V gene: TRBV6-1
CDR3 protein: CASSGRASGCNKQFF

J gene: TRBJ2-2
V gene: TRBV11-2
CDR3 protein: CASSLERMNTGELFF

J gene: TRBJ1-6
V gene: TRBV4-3
CDR3 protein: CANSQDDQGRSPLHF

J gene: TRBJ2-3
V gene: TRBV5-5
CDR3 protein: CSSSLELTGGRDTQYF

J gene: TRBJ2-1
V gene: TRBV6-1
CDR3 protein: CTSSENPHSTEFF

J gene: TRBJ2-5
V gene: TRBV6-5
CDR3 protein: CASSYTSRSQETQYF

J gene: TRBJ1-1
V gene: TRBV20-1
CDR3 protein: CNAPRGGGTEAFF

J gene: TRBJ1-2
V gene: TRBV11-2
CDR3 protein: CASSSASGTQGYTF